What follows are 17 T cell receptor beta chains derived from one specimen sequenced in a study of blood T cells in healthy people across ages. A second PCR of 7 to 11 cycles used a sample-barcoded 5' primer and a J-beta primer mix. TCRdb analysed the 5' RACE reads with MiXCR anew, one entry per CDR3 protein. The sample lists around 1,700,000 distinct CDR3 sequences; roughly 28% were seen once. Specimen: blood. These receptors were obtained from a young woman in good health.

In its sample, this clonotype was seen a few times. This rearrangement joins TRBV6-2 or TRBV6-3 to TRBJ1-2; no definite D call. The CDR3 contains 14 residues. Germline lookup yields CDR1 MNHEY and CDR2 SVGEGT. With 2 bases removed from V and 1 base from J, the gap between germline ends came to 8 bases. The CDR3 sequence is CASSYPELNYGYTF. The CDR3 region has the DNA TGTGCCAGCAGTTACCCGGAACTTAACTATGGCTACACCTTC.

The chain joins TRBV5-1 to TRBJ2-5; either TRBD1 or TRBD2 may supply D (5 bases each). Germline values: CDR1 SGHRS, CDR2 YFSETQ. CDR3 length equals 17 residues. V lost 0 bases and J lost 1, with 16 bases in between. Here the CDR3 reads CASSLAARTGGQETQYF. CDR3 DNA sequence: TGCGCCAGCAGCTTGGCCGCGCGGACTGGGGGCCAAGAGACCCAGTACTTC.

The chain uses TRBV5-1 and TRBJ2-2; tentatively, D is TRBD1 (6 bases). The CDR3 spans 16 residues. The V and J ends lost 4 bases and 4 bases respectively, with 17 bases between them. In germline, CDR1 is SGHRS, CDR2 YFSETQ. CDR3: CASSLRQVDGTGELFF. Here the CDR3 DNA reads TGCGCCAGCAGCCTCAGACAGGTCGACGGCACCGGGGAGCTGTTTTTT.

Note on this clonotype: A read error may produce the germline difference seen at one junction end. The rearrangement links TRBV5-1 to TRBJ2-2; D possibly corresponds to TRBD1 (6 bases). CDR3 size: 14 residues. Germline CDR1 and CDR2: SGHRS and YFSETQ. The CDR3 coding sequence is TGCGTCAGCAGCTCCGGACAGCCCACCGGGGAGCTGTTTTTT. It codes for CVSSSGQPTGELFF.

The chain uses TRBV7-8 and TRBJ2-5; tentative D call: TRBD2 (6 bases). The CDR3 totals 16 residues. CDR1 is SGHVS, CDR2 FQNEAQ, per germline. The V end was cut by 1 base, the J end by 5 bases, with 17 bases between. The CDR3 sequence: CASSLGWGVARETQYF. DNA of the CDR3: TGTGCCAGCAGCTTAGGATGGGGGGTAGCTCGGGAGACCCAGTACTTC.

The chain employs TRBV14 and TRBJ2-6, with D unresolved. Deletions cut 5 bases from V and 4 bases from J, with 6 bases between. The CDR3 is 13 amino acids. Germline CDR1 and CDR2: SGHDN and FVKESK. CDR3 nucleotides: TGTGCCAGCAGCTCTCTCGGGGCCAACGTCCTGACTTTC. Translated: CASSSLGANVLTF.

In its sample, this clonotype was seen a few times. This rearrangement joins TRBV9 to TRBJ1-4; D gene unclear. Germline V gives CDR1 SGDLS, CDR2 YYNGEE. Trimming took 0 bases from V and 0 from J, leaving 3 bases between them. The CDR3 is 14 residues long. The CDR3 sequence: CASSVVATNEKLFF. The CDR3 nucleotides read TGTGCCAGCAGCGTAGTGGCAACTAATGAAAAACTGTTTTTT. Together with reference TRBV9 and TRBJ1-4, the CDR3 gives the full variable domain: DSGVTQTPKHLITATGQRVTLRCSPRSGDLSVYWYQQSLDQGLQFLIQYYNGEERAKGNILERFSAQQFPDLHSELNLSSLELGDSALYFCASSVVATNEKLFFGSGTQLSVL.

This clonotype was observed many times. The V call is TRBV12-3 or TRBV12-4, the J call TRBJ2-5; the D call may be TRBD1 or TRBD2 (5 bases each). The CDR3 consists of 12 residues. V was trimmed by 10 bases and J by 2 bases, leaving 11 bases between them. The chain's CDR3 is CATGREQETQYF. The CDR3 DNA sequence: TGTGCCACGGGACGGGAACAAGAGACCCAGTACTTC.

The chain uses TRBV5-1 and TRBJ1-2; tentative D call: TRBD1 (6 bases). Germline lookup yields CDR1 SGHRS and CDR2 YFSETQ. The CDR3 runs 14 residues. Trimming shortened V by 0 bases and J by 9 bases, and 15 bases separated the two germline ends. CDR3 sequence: CASSLGGQSVSYTF. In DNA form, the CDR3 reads TGCGCCAGCAGCTTGGGAGGACAGAGTGTGAGCTACACCTTC.

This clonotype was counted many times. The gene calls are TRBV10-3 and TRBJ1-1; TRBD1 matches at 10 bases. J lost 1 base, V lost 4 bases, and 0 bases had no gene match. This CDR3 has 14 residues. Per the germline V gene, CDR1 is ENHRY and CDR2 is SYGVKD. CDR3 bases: TGTGCCATCAGTGGGGACAGGGGGAACACTGAAGCTTTCTTT. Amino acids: CAISGDRGNTEAFF.

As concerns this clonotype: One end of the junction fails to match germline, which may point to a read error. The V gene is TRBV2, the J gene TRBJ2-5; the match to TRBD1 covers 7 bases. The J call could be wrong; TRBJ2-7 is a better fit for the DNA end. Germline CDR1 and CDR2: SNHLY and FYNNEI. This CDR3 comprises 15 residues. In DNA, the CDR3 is TGTGCCAACAGTGAATTGGATGACAGGGACTACGAGCAGTACTTC. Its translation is CANSELDDRDYEQYF.

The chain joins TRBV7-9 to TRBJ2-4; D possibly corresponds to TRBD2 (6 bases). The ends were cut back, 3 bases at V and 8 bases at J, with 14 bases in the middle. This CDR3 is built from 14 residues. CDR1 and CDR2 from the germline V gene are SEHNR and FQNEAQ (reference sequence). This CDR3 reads CASSLGGLLDIQYF. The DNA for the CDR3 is TGTGCCAGCAGCTTGGGCGGACTATTGGACATTCAGTACTTC. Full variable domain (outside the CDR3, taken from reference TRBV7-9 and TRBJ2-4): DTGVSQNPRHKITKRGQNVTFRCDPISEHNRLYWYRQTLGQGPEFLTYFQNEAQLEKSRLLSDRFSAERPKGSFSTLEIQRTEQGDSAMYLCASSLGGLLDIQYFGAGTRLSVL.

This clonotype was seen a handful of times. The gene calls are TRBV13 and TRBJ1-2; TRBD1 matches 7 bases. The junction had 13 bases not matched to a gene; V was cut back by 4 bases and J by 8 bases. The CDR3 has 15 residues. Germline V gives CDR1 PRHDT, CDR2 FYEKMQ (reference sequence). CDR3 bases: TGTGCCAGCAGCTCCCCTCCAGGACAGGTCAAGGGCTACACCTTC. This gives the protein CASSSPPGQVKGYTF.

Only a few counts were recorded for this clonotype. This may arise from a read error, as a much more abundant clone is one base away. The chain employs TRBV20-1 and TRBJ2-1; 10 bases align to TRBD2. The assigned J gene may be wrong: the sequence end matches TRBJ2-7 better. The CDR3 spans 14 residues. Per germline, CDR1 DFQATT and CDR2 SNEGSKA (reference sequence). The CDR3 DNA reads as TGCAGTGCTCCGACTAGCGGGTCCTACAATGAGCAGTACTTC. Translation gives CSAPTSGSYNEQYF.

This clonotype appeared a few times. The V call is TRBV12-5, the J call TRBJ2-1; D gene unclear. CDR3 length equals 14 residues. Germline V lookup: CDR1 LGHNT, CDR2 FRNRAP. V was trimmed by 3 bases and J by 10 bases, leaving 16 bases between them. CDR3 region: CASGFGEIASEQFF. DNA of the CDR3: TGTGCTAGTGGTTTTGGTGAGATAGCATCCGAGCAGTTCTTC.

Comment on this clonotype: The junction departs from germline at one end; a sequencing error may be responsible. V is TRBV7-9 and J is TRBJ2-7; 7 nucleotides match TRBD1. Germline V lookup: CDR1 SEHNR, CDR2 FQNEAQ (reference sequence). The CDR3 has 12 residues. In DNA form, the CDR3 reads TGTGCCAGCCGGGACAGTTCCTACAAGCAGTACTTC. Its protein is CASRDSSYKQYF. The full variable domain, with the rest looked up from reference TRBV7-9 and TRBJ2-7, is DTGVSQNPRHKITKRGQNVTFRCDPISEHNRLYWYRQTLGQGPEFLTYFQNEAQLEKSRLLSDRFSAERPKGSFSTLEIQRTEQGDSAMYLCASRDSSYKQYFGPGTRLTVT.

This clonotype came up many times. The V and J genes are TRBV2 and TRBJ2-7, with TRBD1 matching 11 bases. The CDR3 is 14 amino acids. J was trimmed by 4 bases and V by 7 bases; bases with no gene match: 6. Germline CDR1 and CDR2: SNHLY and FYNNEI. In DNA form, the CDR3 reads TGTGCCAGCACTGGGACAGGGGGTTTGTACGAGCAGTACTTC. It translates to CASTGTGGLYEQYF.